This section outlines one T cell receptor (beta chain) sequence together with its context. Specified treatment: 15 to 20 received Ad26.COV2.S at low or high dose, single or two shots; several received placebo; per-sample allocation not given. Vaccine and placebo recipients were sampled on day 63 after the first injection. CDR3 length: 15 residues. Trimming stripped 3 bases from V and 5 bases from J, with 16 bases between. Per germline, CDR1 SGHTA and CDR2 FQGNSA. These data belong to a study of Ad26.COV2.S vaccination and SARS-CoV-2 variants. Using immunoSEQ multiplex PCR, the repertoire was profiled, and TCRdb retains in-frame clones only, with some absent. The data contain around 300,000 clones, about 86% of them singletons.

This TCR derives from a person aged 18-60 years who received the Ad26.COV2.S COVID-19 vaccine or a placebo. Source: peripheral blood, taken in a trial of Ad26.COV2.S vaccine versus placebo. V is TRBV7-2 and J is TRBJ1-1; TRBD1 might be the D (5 bases). This CDR3 reads CASSFFFLRQTEAFF. The CDR3 bases are TGTGCCAGCAGCTTCTTCTTTCTGAGACAGACTGAAGCTTTCTTT.